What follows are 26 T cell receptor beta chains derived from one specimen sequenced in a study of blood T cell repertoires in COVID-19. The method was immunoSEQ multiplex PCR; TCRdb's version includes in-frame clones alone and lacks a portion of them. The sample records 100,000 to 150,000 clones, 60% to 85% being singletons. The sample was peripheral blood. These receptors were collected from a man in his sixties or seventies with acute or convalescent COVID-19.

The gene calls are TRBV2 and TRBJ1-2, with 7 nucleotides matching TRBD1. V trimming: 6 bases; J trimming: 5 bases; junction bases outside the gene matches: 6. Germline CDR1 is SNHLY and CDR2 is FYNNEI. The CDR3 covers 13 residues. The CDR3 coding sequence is TGTGCCAGCAGCTCGACAGGGAGGTATGGCTACACCTTC. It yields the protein CASSSTGRYGYTF.

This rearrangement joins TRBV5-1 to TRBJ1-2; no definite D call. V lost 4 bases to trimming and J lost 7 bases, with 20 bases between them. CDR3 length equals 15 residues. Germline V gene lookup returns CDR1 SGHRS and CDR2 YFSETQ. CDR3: CASSRLGQEGSGYTF. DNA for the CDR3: TGCGCCAGCAGCCGCCTTGGGCAGGAGGGCTCTGGCTACACCTTC.

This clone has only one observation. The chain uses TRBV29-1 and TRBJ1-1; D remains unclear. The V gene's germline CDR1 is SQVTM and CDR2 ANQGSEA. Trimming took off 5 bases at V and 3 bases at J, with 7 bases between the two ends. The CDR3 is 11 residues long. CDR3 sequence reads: CSVNEDTEAFF. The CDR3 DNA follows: TGCAGCGTTAACGAGGACACTGAAGCTTTCTTT.

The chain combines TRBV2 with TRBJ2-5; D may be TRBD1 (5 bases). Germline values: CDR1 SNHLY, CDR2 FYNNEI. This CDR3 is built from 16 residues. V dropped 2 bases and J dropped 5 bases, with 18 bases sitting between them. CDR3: CASSEQGPTLWETQYF. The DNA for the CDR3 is TGTGCCAGCAGTGAACAGGGCCCTACCCTGTGGGAGACCCAGTACTTC.

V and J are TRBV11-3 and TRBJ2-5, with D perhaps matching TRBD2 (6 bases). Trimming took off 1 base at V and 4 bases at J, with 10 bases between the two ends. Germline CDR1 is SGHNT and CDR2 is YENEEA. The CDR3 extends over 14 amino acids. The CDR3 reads CASSLAQGGETQYF. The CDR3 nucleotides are TGTGCCAGCAGCTTAGCGCAGGGAGGAGAGACCCAGTACTTC.

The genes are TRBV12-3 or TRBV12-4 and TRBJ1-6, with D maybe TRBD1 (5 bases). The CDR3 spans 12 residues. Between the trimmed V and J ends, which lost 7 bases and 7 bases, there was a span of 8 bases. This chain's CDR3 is CASKGQNSPLHF. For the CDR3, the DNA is TGTGCCAGCAAGGGGCAGAATTCACCCCTCCACTTT.

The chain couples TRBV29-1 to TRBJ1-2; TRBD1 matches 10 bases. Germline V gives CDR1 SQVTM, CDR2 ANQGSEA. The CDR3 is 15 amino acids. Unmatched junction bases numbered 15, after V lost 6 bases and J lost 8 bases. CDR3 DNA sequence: TGCAGCGTCGCCATCGGGACAGGGGCCATAAGGGGCTACACCTTC. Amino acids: CSVAIGTGAIRGYTF.

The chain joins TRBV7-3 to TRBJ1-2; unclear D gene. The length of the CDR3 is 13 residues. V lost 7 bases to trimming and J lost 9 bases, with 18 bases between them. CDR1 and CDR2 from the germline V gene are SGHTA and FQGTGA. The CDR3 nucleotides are TGTGCCAGCATCCTAATAGAGTCTAGGAGCTACACCTTC. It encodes CASILIESRSYTF.

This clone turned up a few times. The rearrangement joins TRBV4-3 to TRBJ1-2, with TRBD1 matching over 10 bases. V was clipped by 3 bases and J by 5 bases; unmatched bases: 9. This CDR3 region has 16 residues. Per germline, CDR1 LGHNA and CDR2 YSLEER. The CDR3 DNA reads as TGCGCCAGCAGCCAGGAGACCGGACAGGGGGGGTATGGCTACACCTTC. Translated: CASSQETGQGGYGYTF.

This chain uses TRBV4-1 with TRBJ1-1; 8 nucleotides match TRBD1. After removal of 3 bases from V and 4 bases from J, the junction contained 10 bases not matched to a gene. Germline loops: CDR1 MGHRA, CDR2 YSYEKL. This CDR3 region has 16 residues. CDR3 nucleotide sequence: TGCGCCAGCAGCCAGGGTCCCCAGGGGGCAAGCACTGAAGCTTTCTTT. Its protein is CASSQGPQGASTEAFF.

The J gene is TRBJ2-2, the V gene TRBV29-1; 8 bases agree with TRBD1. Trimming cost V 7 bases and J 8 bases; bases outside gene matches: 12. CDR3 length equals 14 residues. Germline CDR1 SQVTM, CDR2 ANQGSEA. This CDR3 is CSAGQGTSAGELFF. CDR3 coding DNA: TGCAGCGCCGGACAGGGCACCTCGGCGGGGGAGCTGTTTTTT.

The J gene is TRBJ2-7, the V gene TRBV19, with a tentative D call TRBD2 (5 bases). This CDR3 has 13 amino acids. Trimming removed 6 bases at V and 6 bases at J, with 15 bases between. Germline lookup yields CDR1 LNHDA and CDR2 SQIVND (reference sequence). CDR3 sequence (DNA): TGTGCCAGTAGCCCACTACGGGGAAGCGAGCAGTACTTC. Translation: CASSPLRGSEQYF.

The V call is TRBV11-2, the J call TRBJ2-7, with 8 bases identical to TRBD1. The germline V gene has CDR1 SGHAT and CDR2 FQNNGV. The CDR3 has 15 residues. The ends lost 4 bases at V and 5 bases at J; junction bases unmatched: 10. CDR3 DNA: TGTGCCAGCAGCTCCTCGGACAGGGCCGGCCACGAGCAGTACTTC. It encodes CASSSSDRAGHEQYF.

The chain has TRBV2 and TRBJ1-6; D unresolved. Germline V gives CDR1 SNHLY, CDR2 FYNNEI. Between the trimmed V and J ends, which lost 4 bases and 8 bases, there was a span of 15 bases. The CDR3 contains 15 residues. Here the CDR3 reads CASSVTTTRDSPLHF. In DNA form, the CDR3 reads TGTGCCAGCAGTGTAACCACCACCCGGGATTCACCCCTCCACTTT. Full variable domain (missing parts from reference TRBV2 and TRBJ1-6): EPEVTQTPSHQVTQMGQEVILRCVPISNHLYFYWYRQILGQKVEFLVSFYNNEISEKSEIFDDQFSVERPDGSNFTLKIRSTKLEDSAMYFCASSVTTTRDSPLHFGNGTRLTVT.

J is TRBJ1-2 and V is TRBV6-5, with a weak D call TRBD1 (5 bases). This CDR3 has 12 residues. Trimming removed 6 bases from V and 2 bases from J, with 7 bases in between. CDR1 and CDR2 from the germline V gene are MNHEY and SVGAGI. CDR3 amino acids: CASRNRNYGYTF. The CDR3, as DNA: TGTGCCAGCAGAAACAGGAACTATGGCTACACCTTC.

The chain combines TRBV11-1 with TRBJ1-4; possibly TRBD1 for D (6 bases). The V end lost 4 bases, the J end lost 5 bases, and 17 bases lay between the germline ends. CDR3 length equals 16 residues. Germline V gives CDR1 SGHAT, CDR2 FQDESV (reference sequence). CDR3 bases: TGTGCCAGCAGCTCTGAGCCGGGACAATCCAATGAAAAACTGTTTTTT. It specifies CASSSEPGQSNEKLFF.

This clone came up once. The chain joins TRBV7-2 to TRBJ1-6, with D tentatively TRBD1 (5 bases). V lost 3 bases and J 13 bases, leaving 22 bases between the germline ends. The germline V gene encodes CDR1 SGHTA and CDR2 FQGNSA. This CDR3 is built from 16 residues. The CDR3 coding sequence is TGTGCCAGCAGCTTCCTCGGAACCGGGGGGGGTAACCCCCTCCACTTT. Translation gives CASSFLGTGGGNPLHF.

For the CDR3, the DNA is TGTGCTAGTGGGCTGGGGAGGAGGACCCAGTACTTC. Amino acids: CASGLGRRTQYF. V gene TRBV12-5 combines with J gene TRBJ2-5, with D possibly being TRBD2 (6 bases). Trimming stripped 6 bases from V and 7 bases from J, with 12 bases between. The length of the CDR3 is 12 residues. CDR1 LGHNT and CDR2 FRNRAP come from the germline V gene. The full variable domain, its missing parts supplied by reference TRBV12-5 and TRBJ2-5, is DARVTQTPRHKVTEMGQEVTMRCQPILGHNTVFWYRQTMMQGLELLAYFRNRAPLDDSGMPKDRFSAEMPDATLATLKIQPSEPRDSAVYFCASGLGRRTQYFGPGTRLLVL.

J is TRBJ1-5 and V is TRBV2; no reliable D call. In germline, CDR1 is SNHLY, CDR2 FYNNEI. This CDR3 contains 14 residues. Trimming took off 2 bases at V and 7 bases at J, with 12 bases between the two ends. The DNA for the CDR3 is TGTGCCAGCAGTGAACTAAATCATCGGCAGCCCCAGCATTTT. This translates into CASSELNHRQPQHF.

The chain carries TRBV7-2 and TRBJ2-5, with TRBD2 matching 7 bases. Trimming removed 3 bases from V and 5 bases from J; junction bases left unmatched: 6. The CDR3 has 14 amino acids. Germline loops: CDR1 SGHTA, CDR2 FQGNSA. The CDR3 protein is CASSLRRGGETQYF. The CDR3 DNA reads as TGTGCCAGCAGCTTGAGGCGGGGAGGGGAGACCCAGTACTTC.

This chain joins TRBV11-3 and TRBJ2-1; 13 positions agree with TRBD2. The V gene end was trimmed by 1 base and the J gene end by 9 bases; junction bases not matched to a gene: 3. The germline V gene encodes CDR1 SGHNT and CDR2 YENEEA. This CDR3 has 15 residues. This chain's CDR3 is CASSLGLAGGTEQFF. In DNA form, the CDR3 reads TGTGCCAGCAGCTTAGGACTAGCGGGGGGAACTGAGCAGTTCTTC. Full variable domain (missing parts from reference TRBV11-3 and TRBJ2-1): EAGVVQSPRYKIIEKKQPVAFWCNPISGHNTLYWYLQNLGQGPELLIRYENEEAVDDSQLPKDRFSAERLKGVDSTLKIQPAELGDSAVYLCASSLGLAGGTEQFFGPGTRLTVL.

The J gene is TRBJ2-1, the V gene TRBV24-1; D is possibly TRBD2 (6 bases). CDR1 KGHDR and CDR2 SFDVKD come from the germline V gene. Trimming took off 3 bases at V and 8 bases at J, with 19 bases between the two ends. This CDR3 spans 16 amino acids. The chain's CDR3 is CATSDTMGGSGDEQFF. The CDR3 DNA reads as TGTGCCACCAGTGATACGATGGGGGGAAGTGGGGATGAGCAGTTCTTC.

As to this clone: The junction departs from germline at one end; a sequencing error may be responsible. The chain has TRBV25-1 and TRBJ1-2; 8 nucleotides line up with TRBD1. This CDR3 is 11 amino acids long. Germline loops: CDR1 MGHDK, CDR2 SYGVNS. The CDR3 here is CWTGRFYGYTF. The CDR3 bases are TGCTGGACAGGGCGTTTCTATGGCTACACCTTC.

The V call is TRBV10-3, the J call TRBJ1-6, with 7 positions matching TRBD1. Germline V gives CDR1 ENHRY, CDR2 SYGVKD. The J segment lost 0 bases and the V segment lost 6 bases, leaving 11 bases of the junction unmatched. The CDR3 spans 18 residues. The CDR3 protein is CAISVDRVGDSYNSPLHF. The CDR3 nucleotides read TGTGCCATCAGCGTCGACAGGGTCGGAGACTCCTATAATTCACCCCTCCACTTT.

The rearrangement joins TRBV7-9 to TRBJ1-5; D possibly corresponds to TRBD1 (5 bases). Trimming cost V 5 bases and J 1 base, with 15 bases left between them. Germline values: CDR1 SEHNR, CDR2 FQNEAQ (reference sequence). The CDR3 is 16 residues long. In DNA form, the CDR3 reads TGTGCCAGCAGCACCGCCGAGCAGGGCAGCAATCAGCCCCAGCATTTT. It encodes CASSTAEQGSNQPQHF.

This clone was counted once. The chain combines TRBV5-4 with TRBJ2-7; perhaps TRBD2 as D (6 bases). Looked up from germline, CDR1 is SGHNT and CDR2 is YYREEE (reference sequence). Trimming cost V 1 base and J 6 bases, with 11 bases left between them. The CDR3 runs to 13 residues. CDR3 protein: CASSLSAGFEQYF. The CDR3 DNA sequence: TGTGCCAGCAGCTTGAGTGCGGGGTTCGAGCAGTACTTC.